Included here is one TCR beta chain sequence, with context. Its antigen is not identified. A single record per CDR3 protein comes from TCRdb applying MiXCR to the reads. The sample has around 450,000 distinct CDR3 sequences, approximately 11% seen once. This record comes from a study of T cell repertoires in cytomegalovirus infection. Overall study context: Signatures in public TCR beta sequences pointed to both CMV infection and matching HLA type. Whole-study results and caveats: The response measured ex vivo was dominated by TCR beta clonotypes (HLA-C-restricted and CMV-specific). CMV carriers with the relevant HLA were identified by cumulative public TCR beta family frequency.

CDR1 is MNHNS and CDR2 is SASEGT in the germline V gene. This CDR3 comprises 14 residues. V lost 2 bases and J lost 5, with 12 bases in between. Sequenced input: PBMCs. The origin of this receptor is a human donor in good health (CMV status not recorded). Some clones in this sample may be carry-over from other donors' samples. This chain connects TRBV6-1 to TRBJ1-1; no firm D call. The CDR3 is CASSELGVGTEAFF. The CDR3 DNA reads TGTGCCAGCAGTGAACTTGGGGTTGGAACTGAAGCTTTCTTT.